These 20 T cell receptor beta chains originate from one sample sequenced in a study of T cells in Graves' hyperthyroidism and ophthalmopathy. TCR beta CDR3 sequences were amplified from RNA transcripts. Using the HTBI primer set, a first-round RT-PCR was run on the TCR CDR3. One entry per CDR3 protein, called by TCRdb with MiXCR from the multiplex PCR reads. The repertoire holds approximately 400,000 distinct CDR3 sequences, with approximately 15% as singletons. Source material: blood. These receptors were taken from a woman aged 18-35 years with Graves' hyperthyroidism.

This clonotype came up many times. The chain uses TRBV5-6 and TRBJ2-7; the match to TRBD1 covers 7 bases. The germline V gene has CDR1 SGHDT and CDR2 YYEEEE. V shed 4 bases, J shed 6 bases, and the junction held 10 bases outside the gene matches. This CDR3 has 14 amino acids. CDR3 in amino acids: CASSKDRIPREQYF. The CDR3 DNA is TGTGCCAGCAGCAAGGACAGGATCCCTCGCGAGCAGTACTTC.

The table lists this clonotype with many counts. The chain couples TRBV28 to TRBJ2-7, with D perhaps TRBD2 (6 bases). Germline V gene sequence: CDR1 MDHEN, CDR2 SYDVKM. Trimming left V 10 bases short and J 4 bases short, with 17 bases between. The CDR3 sequence is 13 residues long. CDR3 region: CATTRTGGYEQYF. The CDR3 bases are TGTGCCACCACAAGAACAGGAGGGTACGAGCAGTACTTC.

The sample holds many counts of this clonotype. The CDR3 region is CATSDSYVGAQYF. The CDR3 DNA reads TGTGCCACCAGTGATTCCTACGTGGGGGCCCAGTACTTC. V is TRBV24-1 and J is TRBJ2-5; D is possibly TRBD1 or TRBD2 (5 bases each). The V end lost 2 bases, the J end lost 9 bases, and 12 bases lay between the germline ends. Germline loops: CDR1 KGHDR, CDR2 SFDVKD. The CDR3 contains 13 residues.

This clonotype was seen repeatedly, ten times or more. V gene TRBV20-1 combines with J gene TRBJ2-5; 7 bases align to TRBD1. CDR1 is DFQATT and CDR2 is SNEGSKA in the germline V gene (reference sequence). There are 19 residues in the CDR3. V dropped 0 bases and J dropped 1; count of bases not matched to a gene: 17. As DNA, the CDR3 is TGCAGTGCTAGAGATCTAAATTTAAGAGGGGGCGCACCCCAAGAGACCCAGTACTTC. Residues: CSARDLNLRGGAPQETQYF.

The genes are TRBV6-1 and TRBJ1-2, with TRBD1 identical over 8 bases. Germline-derived CDR1 and CDR2 are MNHNS and SASEGT. This CDR3 has 14 amino acids. V dropped 6 bases and J dropped 7; count of bases not matched to a gene: 10. CDR3 loop: CASRGGQGASGYTF. CDR3 sequence (DNA): TGTGCCAGCAGAGGCGGACAGGGTGCCTCTGGCTACACCTTC.

This clonotype was seen ten or more times. The chain has TRBV6-1 and TRBJ1-2, with 9 bases aligning to TRBD1. This CDR3 is built from 17 residues. The ends lost 5 bases at V and 6 bases at J; junction bases unmatched: 16. Per germline, CDR1 MNHNS and CDR2 SASEGT. The CDR3 nucleotides are TGTGCCAGCAGTTACGCGGGACAGGGTTCTGGAATCCATGGCTACACCTTC. Its protein product is CASSYAGQGSGIHGYTF.

V and J are TRBV5-4 and TRBJ2-7, with D maybe TRBD1 (5 bases). Looked up from germline, CDR1 is SGHNT and CDR2 is YYREEE (reference sequence). This CDR3 comprises 14 residues. V lost 1 base, J lost 3 bases, and 11 bases lay in between. CDR3 sequence: CASSLRGRNYEQYF. DNA for the CDR3: TGTGCCAGCAGCTTGAGGGGCCGAAACTACGAGCAGTACTTC.

This clonotype was found a few times. The rearrangement uses TRBV29-1 and TRBJ1-1, with TRBD1 matching 8 bases. The CDR3 has 14 amino acids. Germline assignment: CDR1 SQVTM and CDR2 ANQGSEA. V trimming: 4 bases; J trimming: 4 bases; junction bases outside the gene matches: 8. The CDR3 protein is CSVGGQGVSTEAFF. DNA of the CDR3: TGCAGCGTTGGAGGACAGGGAGTTAGCACTGAAGCTTTCTTT.

This clonotype came up a few times. J is TRBJ2-1 and V is TRBV20-1, with D perhaps TRBD1 (6 bases). Looked up from germline, CDR1 is DFQATT and CDR2 is SNEGSKA (reference sequence). CDR3 length: 14 amino acids. V dropped 6 bases and J dropped 0 bases, with 12 bases sitting between them. The CDR3 DNA is TGCAGTGCCTTTAAGACAGGCTCCTACAATGAGCAGTTCTTC. Protein sequence: CSAFKTGSYNEQFF.

In its sample, this clonotype was seen a few times. V and J are TRBV5-1 and TRBJ2-5, with D hard to call. The CDR3 runs to 13 residues. Deletions cut 1 base from V and 3 bases from J, with 7 bases between. Germline CDR1 reads SGHRS; CDR2 reads YFSETQ. Written as DNA, the CDR3 is TGCGCCAGCAGCTTGCCAACAGAAGAGACCCAGTACTTC. This encodes CASSLPTEETQYF.

The rearrangement links TRBV20-1 to TRBJ2-3; 14 bases line up with TRBD2. V lost 3 bases to trimming and J lost 1 base; unmatched junction nucleotides: 9. There are 18 residues in the CDR3. The germline CDR1 and CDR2 sequences are DFQATT and SNEGSKA (reference sequence). Here the CDR3 reads CSASFGLAGGRGTDTQYF. In DNA form, the CDR3 reads TGCAGTGCTAGCTTCGGACTAGCGGGGGGCCGGGGCACAGATACGCAGTATTTT.

The table lists this clonotype with a count of one. The chain combines TRBV7-2 with TRBJ2-3, with D perhaps matching TRBD2 (5 bases). CDR3 length: 15 amino acids. Germline lookup yields CDR1 SGHTA and CDR2 FQGNSA. Trimming stripped 2 bases from V and 2 bases from J, with 11 bases between. CDR3 coding DNA: TGTGCCAGCAGCTTAAATCTGGGAGACACAGATACGCAGTATTTT. As protein: CASSLNLGDTDTQYF.

J is TRBJ1-6 and V is TRBV28, with D tentatively TRBD1 (6 bases). Germline loops: CDR1 MDHEN, CDR2 SYDVKM. The CDR3 has 16 residues. Trimming removed 4 bases from V and 2 bases from J, with 12 bases in between. In nucleotides, the CDR3 is TGTGCCAGCAGTTCAACAGGGAGCGCCTATAATTCACCCCTCCACTTT. Its protein is CASSSTGSAYNSPLHF. The full variable domain, in which reference TRBV28 and TRBJ1-6 provide the parts outside the CDR3, is DVKVTQSSRYLVKRTGEKVFLECVQDMDHENMFWYRQDPGLGLRLIYFSYDVKMKEKGDIPEGYSVSREKKERFSLILESASTNQTSMYLCASSSTGSAYNSPLHFGNGTRLTVT.

This clonotype was counted ten times or more. The genes are TRBV28 and TRBJ2-5; 12 positions match TRBD2. The CDR3 is 14 residues long. Losses at the gene ends were 10 bases for V and 5 bases for J; bases not matched to a gene: 8. Looked up from germline, CDR1 is MDHEN and CDR2 is SYDVKM. The CDR3 loop reads CATSTSGRSETQYF. In DNA form, the CDR3 reads TGTGCCACCTCGACTAGCGGGAGATCTGAGACCCAGTACTTC.

The chain joins TRBV6-1 to TRBJ2-2; D might be TRBD2 (6 bases). Trimming shortened V by 5 bases and J by 4 bases, and 20 bases separated the two germline ends. This CDR3 has 17 amino acids. Germline CDR1 MNHNS, CDR2 SASEGT. The CDR3 DNA reads TGTGCCAGCAGTCAAACCGCGGGGCCGTCGGGCACCGGGGAGCTGTTTTTT. The encoded protein is CASSQTAGPSGTGELFF.

This clonotype has only a few counts. The V call is TRBV19, the J call TRBJ1-3; no reliable D call. V dropped 0 bases and J dropped 0 bases, with 6 bases sitting between them. The germline V gene has CDR1 LNHDA and CDR2 SQIVND (reference sequence). This CDR3 has 15 amino acids. CDR3 DNA sequence: TGTGCCAGTAGTATAGACCGGAGCTCTGGAAACACCATATATTTT. The encoded protein is CASSIDRSSGNTIYF.

This clonotype was counted many times. J is TRBJ2-1 and V is TRBV10-3, with D hard to call. The CDR3 has 13 amino acids. Trimming shortened V by 5 bases and J by 7 bases, and 12 bases separated the two germline ends. Germline CDR1 and CDR2: ENHRY and SYGVKD. CDR3 coding DNA: TGTGCCATCAGTCGGCCGGGCGCGAATGAGCAGTTCTTC. Its protein is CAISRPGANEQFF.

Comment on this clonotype: This could be a read error, since a much larger clone is one nucleotide away. The chain carries TRBV12-3 or TRBV12-4 and TRBJ1-4; D is undetermined. V was cut by 4 bases and J by 0 bases, with 9 bases left in between. There are 15 residues in the CDR3. Here the CDR3 DNA reads TGTGCCAGCAGTTCACTCGCTGCAACTAATGAAAAACTGTTTTTT. Protein sequence: CASSSLAATNEKLFF.

In this sample, this clonotype turned up many times. The rearrangement uses TRBV20-1 and TRBJ1-2, with D perhaps TRBD1 (5 bases). V gave up 5 bases and J gave up 4 bases, with 11 bases separating them. The CDR3 runs to 12 residues. CDR1 is DFQATT, CDR2 SNEGSKA, per germline (reference sequence). In DNA form, the CDR3 reads TGCAGTGCTCATCGGGGGAGCTATGGCTACACCTTC. Amino acid sequence: CSAHRGSYGYTF.

This clonotype was recorded a few times. This sequence joins TRBV20-1 and TRBJ2-3; TRBD2 matches at 10 bases. Trimming took 3 bases from V and 0 from J; bases not matched to a gene: 12. Germline loops: CDR1 DFQATT, CDR2 SNEGSKA (reference sequence). The CDR3 covers 18 residues. CDR3 amino acids: CSARRTSGKLISTDTQYF. The CDR3 coding sequence is TGCAGTGCTAGGCGAACTAGCGGGAAACTAATTAGCACAGATACGCAGTATTTT.